The next 18 T cell receptor beta chains were all read from a single sample in a study of T cell changes during pregnancy in multiple sclerosis. Libraries were prepared by immunoSEQ multiplex PCR; TCRdb keeps only in-frame clonotypes and omits some of them. The sample lists about 36,000 clones; just over 90% were seen once. The input for sequencing was CD4+ T cells from peripheral blood mononuclear cells, taken after pregnancy. The receptors come from a female donor with multiple sclerosis, enrolled in a pregnancy study.

This sequence joins TRBV15 and TRBJ2-7; TRBD2 might be the D (5 bases). Germline loops: CDR1 LNHNV, CDR2 YYDKDF (reference sequence). The CDR3 is 14 amino acids. V gave up 1 base and J gave up 2 bases, with 9 bases separating them. CDR3 protein: CATSRGGSAYEQYF. In nucleotides, the CDR3 is TGTGCCACCAGCAGAGGCGGTAGCGCCTACGAGCAGTACTTC.

CDR3 bases: TGTGCCAGCAGCTCGGACAGCCTTAATGAAAAACTGTTTTTT. Translation gives CASSSDSLNEKLFF. The V and J genes are TRBV7-9 and TRBJ1-4, with TRBD1 as a possible D gene (6 bases). The CDR3 runs to 14 residues. Germline loops: CDR1 SEHNR, CDR2 FQNEAQ (reference sequence). V lost 4 bases, J lost 4 bases, and 10 bases lay in between.

This clone was found once. The rearrangement links TRBV11-2 to TRBJ2-5; D is possibly TRBD2 (6 bases). Looked up from germline, CDR1 is SGHAT and CDR2 is FQNNGV. There are 17 residues in the CDR3. V dropped 0 bases and J dropped 4 bases, with 18 bases sitting between them. Here the CDR3 reads CASSLDPPPGGRETQYF. The CDR3 DNA is TGTGCCAGCAGCTTAGATCCCCCCCCTGGAGGGAGAGAGACCCAGTACTTC.

This clone was seen more than once but under ten times. This chain uses TRBV5-5 with TRBJ1-5; D is ambiguous. This CDR3 is built from 16 residues. With 5 bases removed from V and 0 bases from J, the gap between germline ends came to 15 bases. CDR1 and CDR2 (germline): SGHKS, YYEKEE (reference sequence). CDR3 sequence reads: CASSPGGLSSNQPQHF. The CDR3 DNA follows: TGTGCCAGCAGTCCCGGCGGACTTAGTAGCAATCAGCCCCAGCATTTT.

J is TRBJ1-1 and V is TRBV11-2, with a tentative D call TRBD1 (5 bases). The ends were cut back, 0 bases at V and 10 bases at J, with 15 bases in the middle. Germline values: CDR1 SGHAT, CDR2 FQNNGV. The length of the CDR3 is 14 residues. CDR3 residues: CASSLDPVGGRAFF. The DNA for the CDR3 is TGTGCCAGCAGCTTAGATCCCGTGGGGGGAAGAGCTTTCTTT.

The V and J genes are TRBV9 and TRBJ1-2, with 7 bases fitting TRBD1. CDR1 is SGDLS and CDR2 is YYNGEE in the germline V gene. This CDR3 is 14 amino acids long. J gave up 5 bases and V 0 bases, and 4 bases lay outside the gene matches. This chain's CDR3 is CASSVDRGEYGYTF. In nucleotides, the CDR3 is TGTGCCAGCAGCGTAGACAGGGGCGAATATGGCTACACCTTC. Full variable domain (missing parts from reference TRBV9 and TRBJ1-2): DSGVTQTPKHLITATGQRVTLRCSPRSGDLSVYWYQQSLDQGLQFLIQYYNGEERAKGNILERFSAQQFPDLHSELNLSSLELGDSALYFCASSVDRGEYGYTFGSGTRLTVV.

The chain is built from TRBV5-1 and TRBJ1-4; 8 bases are shared with TRBD1. Trimming took 2 bases from V and 8 from J; bases not matched to a gene: 5. The CDR3 runs to 14 residues. Germline loops: CDR1 SGHRS, CDR2 YFSETQ. CDR3 region: CASSFQGAKEKLFF. CDR3 bases: TGCGCCAGCAGCTTTCAGGGGGCGAAGGAAAAACTGTTTTTT.

The chain carries TRBV5-1 and TRBJ2-3; no firm D call. Trimming cost V 0 bases and J 3 bases, with 8 bases left between them. Germline CDR1 reads SGHRS; CDR2 reads YFSETQ. This CDR3 contains 14 residues. DNA for the CDR3: TGCGCCAGCAGCTTGGAGACACCTACAGATACGCAGTATTTT. Translated: CASSLETPTDTQYF.

On this clone itself: One end of the junction is discordant with germline, which a read error may explain. The genes are TRBV29-1 and TRBJ2-7; TRBD2 agrees at 7 bases. The CDR3 loop spans 12 amino acids. Germline V gives CDR1 SQVTM, CDR2 ANQGSEA. CDR3 loop: CSVGGGDYGQYF. The CDR3 bases are TGCAGCGTTGGGGGGGGAGATTACGGGCAGTACTTC.

The rearrangement uses TRBV19 and TRBJ1-2; 7 bases are shared with TRBD1. V trimming: 5 bases; J trimming: 4 bases; junction bases outside the gene matches: 13. The CDR3 is made up of 16 amino acids. Germline loops: CDR1 LNHDA, CDR2 SQIVND (reference sequence). The CDR3 nucleotides are TGTGCCAGTAGTTCCGCCCGGGACACAGGGGCCTATGGCTACACCTTC. Its protein is CASSSARDTGAYGYTF.

V gene TRBV14 combines with J gene TRBJ2-3; weak D call: TRBD1 (5 bases). The CDR3 length is 14 residues. V was pared by 4 bases and J by 2 bases, with 10 bases between. Germline CDR1 reads SGHDN; CDR2 reads FVKESK. The CDR3 here is CASSLRQFTDTQYF. The CDR3 nucleotides are TGTGCCAGCAGCCTAAGACAGTTCACAGATACGCAGTATTTT.

V gene TRBV25-1 combines with J gene TRBJ2-7, with D unclear. The CDR3 is made up of 13 amino acids. V lost 4 bases and J lost 3, with 10 bases in between. Germline loops: CDR1 MGHDK, CDR2 SYGVNS. The DNA for the CDR3 is TGTGCCAGCAGTGGAGTAGTTGACTACGAGCAGTACTTC. Amino acids: CASSGVVDYEQYF.

The chain carries TRBV5-1 and TRBJ2-3, with a weak D call TRBD2 (5 bases). This CDR3 comprises 14 residues. Trimming pared 2 bases from V and 2 bases from J, leaving 9 bases between. Germline CDR1 reads SGHRS; CDR2 reads YFSETQ. The CDR3 coding sequence is TGCGCCAGCAGCTTTCGGGGAGACACAGATACGCAGTATTTT. Amino acids: CASSFRGDTDTQYF. The full variable domain, with the rest looked up from reference TRBV5-1 and TRBJ2-3, is KAGVTQTPRYLIKTRGQQVTLSCSPISGHRSVSWYQQTPGQGLQFLFEYFSETQRNKGNFPGRFSGRQFSNSRSEMNVSTLELGDSALYLCASSFRGDTDTQYFGPGTRLTVL.

The chain employs TRBV11-1 and TRBJ1-2; the match to TRBD1 covers 10 bases. J was trimmed by 1 base and V by 4 bases; bases with no gene match: 3. The CDR3 totals 15 residues. In germline, CDR1 is SGHAT, CDR2 FQDESV (reference sequence). The CDR3 here is CASSSGQGINYGYTF. DNA for the CDR3: TGTGCCAGCAGCTCGGGACAGGGGATTAACTATGGCTACACCTTC.

The gene calls are TRBV5-1 and TRBJ2-3; D is unresolved. The germline gives CDR1 SGHRS, CDR2 YFSETQ. The V end was cut by 0 bases, the J end by 0 bases, with 5 bases between. The CDR3 has 14 amino acids. The CDR3 sequence: CASSLDSSTDTQYF. CDR3 nucleotides: TGCGCCAGCAGCTTGGACTCTAGCACAGATACGCAGTATTTT.

Only one count was recorded for this clone. The chain is built from TRBV14 and TRBJ1-1, with 9 bases lining up with TRBD1. The V gene end was trimmed by 3 bases and the J gene end by 5 bases; junction bases not matched to a gene: 1. CDR3 size: 13 residues. Germline-derived CDR1 and CDR2 are SGHDN and FVKESK. The CDR3 sequence is CASSQGTGTEAFF. CDR3 in DNA: TGTGCCAGCAGCCAGGGGACAGGGACTGAAGCTTTCTTT.

The rearrangement uses TRBV11-2 and TRBJ2-7; TRBD1 aligns across 10 bases. CDR1 and CDR2 (germline): SGHAT, FQNNGV. The CDR3 is 15 residues long. With 0 bases clipped from V and 2 bases from J, the junction kept 1 base outside the gene matches. The CDR3 protein is CASSLDGTGAYEQYF. The CDR3 DNA sequence: TGTGCCAGCAGCTTAGATGGGACAGGGGCCTACGAGCAGTACTTC.

This rearrangement joins TRBV30 to TRBJ1-5; D unresolved. The CDR3 has 13 residues. Germline loops: CDR1 GTSNPN, CDR2 SVGIG (reference sequence). Trimming pared 1 base from V and 3 bases from J, leaving 7 bases between. CDR3 nucleotide sequence: TGTGCCTGGAGTGGAGAGTACAATCAGCCCCAGCATTTT. Translating it yields CAWSGEYNQPQHF.